These 7 T cell receptor beta chains were all obtained from the same sample, sequenced in a study of blood T cell repertoires in COVID-19. Only in-frame clones appear in the TCRdb table, and some are missing; sequencing was by immunoSEQ multiplex PCR. The sample records about 85,000 clones, approximately 82% being singletons. Sequenced material: peripheral blood. These receptors were collected from a woman over 75 with acute or convalescent COVID-19.

The chain couples TRBV3-1 (or the pseudogene TRBV3-2) to TRBJ1-2; 8 bases map to TRBD1. This CDR3 is built from 15 residues. Germline lookup yields CDR1 LGHDT and CDR2 YNNKEL (reference sequence). V gave up 1 base and J gave up 7 bases; unmatched junction bases: 8. CDR3 sequence reads: CASSQATGVSRGYTF. The CDR3 DNA reads as TGTGCCAGCAGCCAAGCGACAGGGGTATCGCGTGGCTACACCTTC.

This rearrangement joins TRBV29-1 to TRBJ2-5; possible D gene TRBD1, 5 bases. In germline, CDR1 is SQVTM, CDR2 ANQGSEA. V shed 4 bases and J shed 4 bases, with 25 bases lying between them. This CDR3 is built from 17 residues. CDR3 DNA: TGCAGCGTTGCATCCCCAAGGCAGGGCGGCCTCTCAGAGACCCAGTACTTC. Encoded protein: CSVASPRQGGLSETQYF.

The rearrangement links TRBV7-2 to TRBJ2-3, with 8 bases fitting TRBD2. Looked up from germline, CDR1 is SGHTA and CDR2 is FQGNSA. There are 15 residues in the CDR3. V shed 2 bases and J 2 bases; nucleotides not matched to a gene: 3. The CDR3 DNA follows: TGTGCCAGCAGCTTAACGGGAGGGGCCACAGATACGCAGTATTTT. Encoded protein: CASSLTGGATDTQYF.

The chain employs TRBV3-1 (or the pseudogene TRBV3-2) and TRBJ2-3; D might be TRBD2 (7 bases). V lost 8 bases to trimming and J lost 6 bases, with 12 bases between them. Looked up from germline, CDR1 is LGHDT and CDR2 is YNNKEL (reference sequence). CDR3 size: 12 residues. The CDR3 DNA is TGTGCCAGCGGGGGGGCCGTGGATACGCAGTATTTT. Translated: CASGGAVDTQYF.

The chain has TRBV5-1 and TRBJ2-3; D might be TRBD1 (6 bases). The CDR3 consists of 14 residues. Germline values: CDR1 SGHRS, CDR2 YFSETQ. V lost 4 bases and J lost 0, with 9 bases in between. The CDR3 spells CASSADRSTDTQYF. The DNA for the CDR3 is TGCGCCAGCAGCGCGGACAGAAGCACAGATACGCAGTATTTT.

The rearrangement uses TRBV15 and TRBJ1-6; 7 bases map to TRBD1. The J segment lost 7 bases and the V segment lost 0 bases, leaving 9 bases of the junction unmatched. The CDR3 extends over 17 amino acids. Germline V CDR1 and CDR2: LNHNV, YYDKDF (reference sequence). This CDR3 reads CATSRDWTRQGNSPLHF. In DNA form, the CDR3 reads TGTGCCACCAGCAGAGATTGGACTCGACAGGGCAATTCACCCCTCCACTTT.

The chain recombines TRBV28 with TRBJ1-1; D is ambiguous. The CDR3 covers 13 residues. V was pared by 8 bases and J by 5 bases, with 15 bases between. Germline assignment: CDR1 MDHEN and CDR2 SYDVKM. The CDR3 nucleotides read TGTGCCAGCTATAACCCGACTTCGACTGAAGCTTTCTTT. This gives the protein CASYNPTSTEAFF.